A single sample gave rise to the 8 T cell receptor beta chains below, sequenced in a study of T cell changes during pregnancy in multiple sclerosis. Method: immunoSEQ multiplex PCR; TCRdb's copy keeps in-frame clones and lacks some. This sample has fewer than 50,000 clones; roughly 89% occur once, and the top ten carry 0.5% to 0.85%. The material was CD4+ T cells from peripheral blood mononuclear cells, obtained in the second trimester of pregnancy. These receptors all stem from a female donor in good health, enrolled as a control in a pregnancy study.

In the case of this clone: At one end the junction does not follow the germline gene, possibly because of a read error. V and J are TRBV6-5 and TRBJ1-4, with 11 bases identical to TRBD1. CDR1 is MNHEY, CDR2 SVGAGI, per germline. CDR3 length equals 15 residues. CDR3 nucleotide sequence: TGTGCCAGCAGCTACTCGGGGACAGGGGGGGAAAAACTGTTTTTT. Amino acids: CASSYSGTGGEKLFF.

The chain carries TRBV30 and TRBJ1-6, with D possibly matching TRBD1 (5 bases). Germline-derived CDR1 and CDR2 are GTSNPN and SVGIG (reference sequence). The CDR3 length is 15 residues. V dropped 1 base and J dropped 6 bases, with 13 bases sitting between them. CDR3 DNA: TGTGCCTGGAGTGGACAGTCTCTTTTTAATTCACCCCTCCACTTT. This gives the protein CAWSGQSLFNSPLHF.

The CDR3 DNA follows: TGTGCCAGCAGCTTATATGTTGGGACTAGCGGGGCCCCCTACGAGCAGTACTTC. It specifies CASSLYVGTSGAPYEQYF. The V call is TRBV7-2, the J call TRBJ2-7; 13 bases align to TRBD2. The CDR3 totals 18 residues. From germline, CDR1 is SGHTA and CDR2 FQGNSA. V trimming: 2 bases; J trimming: 2 bases; junction bases outside the gene matches: 9.

V and J are TRBV10-3 and TRBJ2-5; D possibly corresponds to TRBD2 (7 bases). Trimming removed 6 bases from V and 3 bases from J, with 23 bases in between. Germline values: CDR1 ENHRY, CDR2 SYGVKD. This CDR3 comprises 17 residues. CDR3 residues: CAISRKGGVGAKETQYF. For the CDR3, the DNA is TGTGCCATCAGCCGTAAGGGGGGGGTAGGGGCCAAAGAGACCCAGTACTTC.

The CDR3 loop reads CASSKDRGNSPLHF. CDR3 DNA sequence: TGTGCCAGCAGCAAGGACAGGGGTAATTCACCCCTCCACTTT. The chain joins TRBV5-6 to TRBJ1-6; 9 nucleotides agree with TRBD1. Trimming removed 4 bases from V and 6 bases from J; junction bases left unmatched: 2. In germline, CDR1 is SGHDT, CDR2 YYEEEE. The CDR3 consists of 14 residues.

The chain joins TRBV18 to TRBJ2-7, with 7 bases that match TRBD2. From germline, CDR1 is KGHSH and CDR2 LQKENI. The V and J ends lost 1 base and 0 bases, in that order; junction bases with no gene match: 12. CDR3 length: 18 amino acids. In DNA form, the CDR3 reads TGTGCCAGCTCACCACAGGCTGGCGGGGGACCCCTCTCCTACGAGCAGTACTTC. This sequence encodes CASSPQAGGGPLSYEQYF.

This chain joins TRBV29-1 and TRBJ2-2; TRBD2 matches 14 bases. The germline CDR1 and CDR2 sequences are SQVTM and ANQGSEA. This CDR3 contains 17 residues. With V trimmed by 4 bases and J by 0 bases, 4 bases remained unmatched. The CDR3 nucleotides read TGCAGCGTTGCCGGGACTAGCGGGGGAACGAACACCGGGGAGCTGTTTTTT. It is translated as CSVAGTSGGTNTGELFF.

The chain employs TRBV29-1 and TRBJ2-6, with D perhaps matching TRBD1 (5 bases). This CDR3 is 14 amino acids long. Trimming left V 6 bases short and J 0 bases short, with 9 bases between. From germline, CDR1 is SQVTM and CDR2 ANQGSEA. CDR3 region: CSVSGPSGANVLTF. CDR3 in DNA: TGCAGCGTGTCAGGGCCCTCTGGGGCCAACGTCCTGACTTTC.